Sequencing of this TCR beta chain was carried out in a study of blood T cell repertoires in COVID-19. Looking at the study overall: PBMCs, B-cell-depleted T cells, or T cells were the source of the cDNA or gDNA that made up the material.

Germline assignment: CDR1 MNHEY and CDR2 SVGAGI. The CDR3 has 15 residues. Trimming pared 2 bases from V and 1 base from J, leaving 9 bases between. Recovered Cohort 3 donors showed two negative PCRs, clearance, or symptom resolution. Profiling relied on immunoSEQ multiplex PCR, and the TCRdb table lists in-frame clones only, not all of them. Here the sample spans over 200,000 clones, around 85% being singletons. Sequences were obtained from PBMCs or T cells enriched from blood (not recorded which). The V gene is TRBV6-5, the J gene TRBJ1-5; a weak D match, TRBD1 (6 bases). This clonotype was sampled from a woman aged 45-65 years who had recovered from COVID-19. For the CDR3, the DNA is TGTGCCAGCAGTTACAGGGGGGGAAGCAATCAGCCCCAGCATTTT. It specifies CASSYRGGSNQPQHF.